This T cell receptor (beta chain) was captured by sequencing in a study of T cell responses to AZD1222 COVID-19 vaccine. Study outcomes and limitations: Epitopes outside B.1.351 and B.1.1.7 mutated regions reportedly drew nearly half of spike TCRs.

Regarding this clone: Its antigen is currently unknown.

Sequencing was performed with immunoSEQ multiplex PCR; in TCRdb, only in-frame clones are kept and a portion is missing. The sample yields some 110,000 clones, approximately 93% seen once. Trimming shortened V by 4 bases and J by 2 bases, and 13 bases separated the two germline ends. CDR3 length: 15 residues. The germline V gene encodes CDR1 SGDLS and CDR2 YYNGEE. Specimen: peripheral blood, collected on day 0 of AZD1222 vaccination. The chain couples TRBV9 to TRBJ2-1; D unresolved. This clonotype originated in an adult in good health. The CDR3 spells CASSLTASTYNEQFF. In DNA, the CDR3 is TGTGCCAGCAGCCTCACAGCCTCGACCTACAATGAGCAGTTCTTC. Full variable domain (rest looked up from reference TRBV9 and TRBJ2-1): DSGVTQTPKHLITATGQRVTLRCSPRSGDLSVYWYQQSLDQGLQFLIQYYNGEERAKGNILERFSAQQFPDLHSELNLSSLELGDSALYFCASSLTASTYNEQFFGPGTRLTVL.